What follows are 10 T cell receptor beta chains derived from one specimen sequenced in a study of CD8 T cells in ankylosing spondylitis. Whole-study results and caveats: It appeared that ankylosing spondylitis blood was characterized by a TCR beta motif of 8 or 9 highly homologous variants.

TCRdb ran MiXCR on the 5' RACE reads and lists one entry per CDR3 protein. The sample yields roughly 450,000 distinct CDR3 sequences, roughly 25% seen once. Their cognate antigens are unknown. Sequencing was done on a sample of blood, either unsorted or a sorted T cell fraction (not recorded which). Source of these receptors: a male donor with ankylosing spondylitis.

The chain links TRBV20-1 to TRBJ1-6; D is undetermined. CDR3 length: 13 residues. Germline values: CDR1 DFQATT, CDR2 SNEGSKA (reference sequence). Between the trimmed V and J ends, which lost 1 base and 6 bases, there was a span of 7 bases. This CDR3 is CSARVASNSPLHF. The CDR3 region has the DNA TGCAGTGCTAGAGTTGCCAGTAATTCACCCCTCCACTTT.

This chain joins TRBV20-1 and TRBJ2-3; no reliable D call. Germline CDR1 and CDR2: DFQATT and SNEGSKA (reference sequence). The length of the CDR3 is 14 residues. With 3 bases removed from V and 1 base from J, the gap between germline ends came to 11 bases. CDR3: CSARVELGTDTQYF. The DNA for the CDR3 is TGCAGTGCTAGGGTAGAACTCGGCACAGATACGCAGTATTTT.

This clonotype was observed a single time. The V and J genes are TRBV7-6 and TRBJ2-5; the D is unclear. Between the trimmed V and J ends, which lost 5 bases and 5 bases, there was a span of 12 bases. Germline CDR1 SGHVS, CDR2 FNYEAQ. The CDR3 spans 13 residues. CDR3 in DNA: TGTGCCAGCAGCCGCCGTGGTGGGGAGACCCAGTACTTC. This gives the protein CASSRRGGETQYF.

CDR3 residues: CASIPTSPGELFF. CDR3 sequence (DNA): TGTGCCAGCATCCCGACTAGCCCCGGGGAGCTGTTTTTT. The gene calls are TRBV12-3 or TRBV12-4 and TRBJ2-2; TRBD2 aligns across 7 bases. After removal of 7 bases from V and 6 bases from J, the junction contained 5 bases not matched to a gene. The CDR3 runs to 13 residues.

The chain uses TRBV20-1 and TRBJ2-3; D gene unclear. The germline CDR1 and CDR2 sequences are DFQATT and SNEGSKA (reference sequence). This CDR3 is 12 amino acids long. V shed 6 bases and J shed 4 bases, with 11 bases lying between them. This CDR3 is CSAIESADTQYF. The CDR3 DNA is TGCAGTGCAATAGAGTCGGCAGATACGCAGTATTTT.

This clonotype showed up just a few times. J is TRBJ2-5 and V is TRBV7-2; a weak D match, TRBD1 (5 bases). The CDR3 contains 15 residues. V lost 0 bases, J lost 0 bases, and 8 bases lay in between. Germline CDR1 is SGHTA and CDR2 is FQGNSA. CDR3 loop: CASSLARGNQETQYF. The DNA for the CDR3 is TGTGCCAGCAGCTTAGCTAGGGGTAACCAAGAGACCCAGTACTTC.

This clonotype came up a few times. The chain carries TRBV5-1 and TRBJ1-2; 9 bases map to TRBD1. V shed 0 bases and J 6 bases; nucleotides not matched to a gene: 3. The CDR3 extends over 14 amino acids. Germline CDR1 reads SGHRS; CDR2 reads YFSETQ. CDR3 protein: CASSLAWTGDGYTF. In DNA form, the CDR3 reads TGCGCCAGCAGCTTGGCCTGGACAGGGGATGGCTACACCTTC.

This clonotype came up a few times. This chain joins TRBV5-1 and TRBJ2-3; 9 positions agree with TRBD1. CDR1 and CDR2 from the germline V gene are SGHRS and YFSETQ. The CDR3 spans 15 residues. V trimming: 2 bases; J trimming: 3 bases; junction bases outside the gene matches: 4. CDR3 in DNA: TGCGCCAGCAGCTTCCGGGACAGGGTTACAGATACGCAGTATTTT. Amino acids: CASSFRDRVTDTQYF.

This chain links TRBV20-1 with TRBJ1-5, with D possibly TRBD1 on 5 matching bases. The CDR3 is made up of 14 amino acids. CDR1 DFQATT and CDR2 SNEGSKA come from the germline V gene (reference sequence). With 6 bases removed from V and 5 bases from J, the gap between germline ends came to 17 bases. CDR3 amino acids: CSAPLAGRDQPQHF. As DNA, the CDR3 is TGCAGTGCCCCCTTAGCGGGACGGGATCAGCCCCAGCATTTT.

The chain uses TRBV12-3 or TRBV12-4 and TRBJ2-1, with TRBD2 matching over 11 bases. V trimming: 7 bases; J trimming: 16 bases; junction bases outside the gene matches: 9. This CDR3 comprises 12 residues. The CDR3 DNA sequence: TGTGCCAGCACTAAACCGGGACTAGCGGCCTTCTTC. Encoded protein: CASTKPGLAAFF.